This entry is about one T cell receptor beta chain. This sample was included in a study of blood T cell repertoires in COVID-19. Study in general: Collection of acute and convalescent COVID-19 samples took place in the United States, Italy and Spain.

The CDR3 runs to 13 residues. V dropped 3 bases and J dropped 4; count of bases not matched to a gene: 0. CDR1 is KGHDR and CDR2 is SFDVKD in the germline V gene. Sequenced by immunoSEQ multiplex PCR; TCRdb stores in-frame clones only, minus some. This sample has approximately 270,000 clones, with 89% found just once. The chain recombines TRBV24-1 with TRBJ1-1, with 8 positions matching TRBD1. What was sequenced was peripheral blood. The receptor was isolated from a man between 50 and 59 years old with acute or convalescent COVID-19. The CDR3 bases are TGTGCCACCAGTGATACAGGGGGCACTGAAGCTTTCTTT. Translating gives CATSDTGGTEAFF.